This T cell receptor (beta chain) was identified during a study of shared clonotypes between healthy human individuals. Study at large: Researchers assigned three CD4 naive, three CD4 memory, two CD8 naive and one CD8 memory plate to each donor.

Data came from immunoSEQ multiplex PCR; TCRdb stores just in-frame clones and leaves some out. This sample has about 320,000 clones, with roughly 84% found just once. Notes on the study in general: When compared with the clonotypes that were shared by all four sorted-subset donors, the non-shared clonotypes turned out to have lower generation probabilities.

From germline, CDR1 is SNHLY and CDR2 FYNNEI. V was cut by 10 bases and J by 4 bases, with 11 bases left in between. CDR3 length equals 11 residues. To note about this clone: Its antigen is not known.

The TCR sequence derives from a man aged 18 to 29 in good health. Sequenced: memory CD8+ T cells sorted from blood. The subset here: CD45RO+ cells pooled with CCR7-negative TemRA cells. The rearrangement joins TRBV2 to TRBJ2-7; the D gene could be TRBD1 or TRBD2 (6 bases each). The CDR3 DNA is TGTGCCATAGGGGGGTATTACGAGCAGTACTTC. This gives the protein CAIGGYYEQYF.